Below, 12 T cell receptor beta chains from the same sample are listed, as sequenced in a study of pediatric ulcerative colitis. During colonoscopy, one to two rectal pinch biopsies were collected. The data were produced by immunoSEQ multiplex PCR, yet TCRdb's version contains in-frame clones alone and is incomplete. This table has about 35,000 clones, roughly 77% appearing once. The specimen sequenced was gut tissue. The receptors here all came from a boy aged 5-17 years with mild ulcerative colitis.

The gene calls are TRBV30 and TRBJ1-1; D call uncertain. The CDR3 is 12 amino acids. Germline V gene lookup returns CDR1 GTSNPN and CDR2 SVGIG (reference sequence). Trimming cost V 3 bases and J 10 bases, with 15 bases left between them. The DNA for the CDR3 is TGTGCCTGGAGCCCAATGTGGGAGGGAGCTTTCTTT. Translating it yields CAWSPMWEGAFF. Variable domain in full (rest from reference TRBV30 and TRBJ1-1): SQTIHQWPATLVQPVGSPLSLECTVEGTSNPNLYWYRQAAGRGLQLLFYSVGIGQISSEVPQNLSASRPQDRQFILSSKKLLLSDSGFYLCAWSPMWEGAFFGQGTRLTVV.

The genes are TRBV30 and TRBJ1-1; D is unclear. Between the trimmed V and J ends, which lost 5 bases and 0 bases, there was a span of 16 bases. CDR1 is GTSNPN and CDR2 is SVGIG in the germline V gene (reference sequence). The length of the CDR3 is 15 residues. In DNA form, the CDR3 reads TGTGCCTGGGCGTTTGGGAAGTATCTGAACACTGAAGCTTTCTTT. Translated: CAWAFGKYLNTEAFF.

J is TRBJ1-2 and V is TRBV4-2; D is undetermined. The CDR3 is 13 amino acids. Per the germline V gene, CDR1 is LGHNA and CDR2 is YNFKEQ. V lost 2 bases, J lost 0 bases, and 4 bases lay in between. In DNA, the CDR3 is TGTGCCAGCAGCCAACGATCTAACTATGGCTACACCTTC. This codes for CASSQRSNYGYTF.

This clone was counted only a few times. V usage is TRBV7-9 and J usage is TRBJ2-2; 8 bases agree with TRBD1. Germline CDR1 is SEHNR and CDR2 is FQNEAQ (reference sequence). This CDR3 has 16 residues. Losses at the gene ends were 4 bases for V and 4 bases for J; bases not matched to a gene: 8. CDR3 amino acids: CASSSPSTGATGELFF. CDR3 coding DNA: TGTGCCAGCAGCTCCCCCTCGACAGGGGCCACCGGGGAGCTGTTTTTT.

This chain links TRBV5-1 with TRBJ2-3, with D maybe TRBD1 (5 bases). There are 13 residues in the CDR3. V was pared by 2 bases and J by 4 bases, with 8 bases between. The V gene's germline CDR1 is SGHRS and CDR2 YFSETQ. DNA for the CDR3: TGCGCCAGCAGCTTCAGGGCCGCAGATACGCAGTATTTT. Translation gives CASSFRAADTQYF.

For the CDR3, the DNA is TGTGCCATCGGGGGGGAGGCCTACGAGCAGTACTTC. Protein sequence: CAIGGEAYEQYF. The chain carries TRBV10-3 and TRBJ2-7, with TRBD2 identical over 7 bases. The germline CDR1 and CDR2 sequences are ENHRY and SYGVKD. The CDR3 has 12 amino acids. The trim removed 8 bases at V and 2 bases at J, leaving 3 bases unmatched.

This clone was picked up a small number of times. The rearrangement links TRBV7-2 to TRBJ2-6, with no clear D. Germline CDR1 SGHTA, CDR2 FQGNSA. Trimming took off 2 bases at V and 2 bases at J, with 4 bases between the two ends. The CDR3 is 14 amino acids. The chain's CDR3 is CASSLKAGANVLTF. In nucleotides, the CDR3 is TGTGCCAGCAGCTTAAAGGCTGGGGCCAACGTCCTGACTTTC.

This clone was seen just once. J is TRBJ1-2 and V is TRBV11-2; 11 bases align to TRBD1. Germline trimming cut 0 bases from V and 5 bases from J; bases unmatched to any gene: 5. This CDR3 spans 16 amino acids. Germline CDR1 SGHAT, CDR2 FQNNGV. CDR3 region: CASSLDGGTGGYGYTF. Here the CDR3 DNA reads TGTGCCAGCAGCTTAGATGGCGGGACAGGGGGATATGGCTACACCTTC. The variable domain in full, with the rest retrieved from reference TRBV11-2 and TRBJ1-2, is EAGVAQSPRYKIIEKRQSVAFWCNPISGHATLYWYQQILGQGPKLLIQFQNNGVVDDSQLPKDRFSAERLKGVDSTLKIQPAKLEDSAVYLCASSLDGGTGGYGYTFGSGTRLTVV.

The rearrangement uses TRBV11-3 and TRBJ2-7; D may correspond to TRBD1 or TRBD2 (5 bases each). Deletions cut 6 bases from V and 5 bases from J, with 17 bases between. The CDR3 is 14 amino acids. CDR1 is SGHNT and CDR2 is YENEEA in the germline V gene. The CDR3 loop reads CASRPALGDDEQYF. As DNA, the CDR3 is TGTGCCAGCAGACCAGCACTAGGGGACGACGAGCAGTACTTC.

The chain employs TRBV5-1 and TRBJ2-7, with a weak D call TRBD2 (6 bases). CDR1 is SGHRS, CDR2 YFSETQ, per germline. Trimming stripped 4 bases from V and 0 bases from J, with 14 bases between. The CDR3 sequence is 15 residues long. The CDR3: CASSPGLRSSYEQYF. The CDR3 nucleotides read TGCGCCAGCAGCCCGGGACTGAGAAGCTCCTACGAGCAGTACTTC.

The CDR3 nucleotides read TGTGCCTGGAGTGTAGCAGGGGTCGGGGAGACCCAGTACTTC. Amino acids: CAWSVAGVGETQYF. The rearrangement links TRBV30 to TRBJ2-5, with TRBD1 as a possible D gene (6 bases). The CDR3 is 14 residues long. CDR1 is GTSNPN, CDR2 SVGIG, per germline (reference sequence). Trimming stripped 0 bases from V and 5 bases from J, with 13 bases between.

This rearrangement joins TRBV7-2 to TRBJ2-5; D is possibly TRBD1 or TRBD2 (6 bases each). The V end lost 0 bases, the J end lost 0 bases, and 14 bases lay between the germline ends. Germline CDR1 reads SGHTA; CDR2 reads FQGNSA. The CDR3 spans 17 residues. CDR3 DNA: TGTGCCAGCAGCTTAGCGGGGGCGGGGACGTACCAAGAGACCCAGTACTTC. This encodes CASSLAGAGTYQETQYF.